This T cell receptor (beta chain) was captured by sequencing in a study of T cell responses to AZD1222 COVID-19 vaccine. Findings of the study overall: Clonal diversity was possibly underestimated, and white British individuals and females predominated among donors. Baseline serostatus was positive in only six or seven AZD1222 recipients. When two AZD1222 doses had been given, Spike-specific TCR breadth and depth rose.

This clone was detected only a few times. Its antigen is not identified. Clones were sequenced by immunoSEQ multiplex PCR, and TCRdb holds only the in-frame ones, with some missing. Seen here are 150,000 to 180,000 clones, 87% observed once, and the top ten hold roughly 9.7%. The receptor was isolated from an adult who received the AZD1222 COVID-19 vaccine. The sequencing here drew on peripheral blood, taken 28 days after the second AZD1222 dose.

The CDR3 sequence is CASSRGTPNSPLHF. DNA of the CDR3: TGTGCCAGTAGTAGAGGGACACCGAATTCACCCCTCCACTTT. V and J are TRBV19 and TRBJ1-6, with D perhaps TRBD1 (6 bases). The length of the CDR3 is 14 residues. CDR1 is LNHDA and CDR2 is SQIVND in the germline V gene (reference sequence). V gave up 4 bases and J gave up 7 bases, with 11 bases separating them.